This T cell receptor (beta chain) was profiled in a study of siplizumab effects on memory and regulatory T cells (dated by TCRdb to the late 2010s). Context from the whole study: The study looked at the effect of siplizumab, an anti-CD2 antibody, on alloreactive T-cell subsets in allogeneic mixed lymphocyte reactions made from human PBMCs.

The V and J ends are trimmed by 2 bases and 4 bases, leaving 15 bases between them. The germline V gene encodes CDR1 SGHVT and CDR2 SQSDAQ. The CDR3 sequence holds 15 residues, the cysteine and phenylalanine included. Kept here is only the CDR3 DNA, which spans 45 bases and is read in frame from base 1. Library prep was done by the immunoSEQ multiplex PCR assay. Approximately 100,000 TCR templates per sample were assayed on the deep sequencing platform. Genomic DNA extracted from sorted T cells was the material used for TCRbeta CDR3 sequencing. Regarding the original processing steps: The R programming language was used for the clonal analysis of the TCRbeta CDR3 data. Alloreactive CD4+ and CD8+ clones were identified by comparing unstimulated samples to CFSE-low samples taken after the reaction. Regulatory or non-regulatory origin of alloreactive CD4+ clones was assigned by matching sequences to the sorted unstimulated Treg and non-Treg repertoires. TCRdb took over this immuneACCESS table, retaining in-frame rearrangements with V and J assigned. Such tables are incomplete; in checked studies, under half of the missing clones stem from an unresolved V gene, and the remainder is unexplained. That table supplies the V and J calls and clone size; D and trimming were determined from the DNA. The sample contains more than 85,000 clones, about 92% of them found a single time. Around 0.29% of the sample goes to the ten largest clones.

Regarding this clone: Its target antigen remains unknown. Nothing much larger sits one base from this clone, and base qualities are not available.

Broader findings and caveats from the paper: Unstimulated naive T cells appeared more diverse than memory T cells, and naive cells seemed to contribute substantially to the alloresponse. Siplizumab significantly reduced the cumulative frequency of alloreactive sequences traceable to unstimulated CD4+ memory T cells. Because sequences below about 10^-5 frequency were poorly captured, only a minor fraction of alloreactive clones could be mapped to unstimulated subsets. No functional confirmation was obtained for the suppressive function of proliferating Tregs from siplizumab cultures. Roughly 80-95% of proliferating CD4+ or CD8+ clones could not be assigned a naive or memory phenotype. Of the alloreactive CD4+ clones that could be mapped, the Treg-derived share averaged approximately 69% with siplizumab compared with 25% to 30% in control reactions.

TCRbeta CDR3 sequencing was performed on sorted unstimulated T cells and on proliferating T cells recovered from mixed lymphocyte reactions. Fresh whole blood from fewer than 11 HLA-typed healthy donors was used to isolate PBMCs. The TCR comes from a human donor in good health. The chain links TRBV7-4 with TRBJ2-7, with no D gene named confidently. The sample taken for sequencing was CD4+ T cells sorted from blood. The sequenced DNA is TGTGCCAGCAGCTTAATTCTCCCCCCCGTGTACGAGCAGTACTTC. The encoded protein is CASSLILPPVYEQYF.